One and the same sample provided the 13 T cell receptor beta chains below, sequenced in a study of blood T cell repertoires in COVID-19. The method was immunoSEQ multiplex PCR; TCRdb's version includes in-frame clones alone and lacks a portion of them. The sample contains roughly 410,000 clones, about 90% of which appear only once. The sample was peripheral blood. The receptors derive from an older woman with COVID-19, enrolled during active disease.

The chain's CDR3 is CASSVEPGGSGYTF. DNA of the CDR3: TGTGCCAGCAGCGTAGAACCAGGGGGCAGCGGCTACACCTTC. The rearrangement joins TRBV9 to TRBJ1-2, with TRBD1 identical over 8 bases. The CDR3 has 14 residues. Trimming cost V 0 bases and J 8 bases; bases outside gene matches: 6. CDR1 and CDR2 from the germline V gene are SGDLS and YYNGEE.

This clone was detected a few times. V and J are TRBV5-5 and TRBJ1-2, with 7 bases aligning to TRBD1. CDR1 is SGHKS and CDR2 is YYEKEE in the germline V gene (reference sequence). The CDR3 extends over 15 amino acids. V dropped 3 bases and J dropped 5; count of bases not matched to a gene: 10. CDR3 residues: CASSSNRGRGYGYTF. CDR3 bases: TGTGCCAGCAGCTCCAATCGAGGCAGGGGGTATGGCTACACCTTC.

The rearrangement links TRBV30 to TRBJ2-2; D possibly corresponds to TRBD1 (5 bases). The CDR3 covers 17 residues. Trimming removed 3 bases at V and 0 bases at J, with 17 bases between. Per germline, CDR1 GTSNPN and CDR2 SVGIG (reference sequence). CDR3 bases: TGTGCCTGGAGCCGTGCCAGGGTAAGCGCGAACACCGGGGAGCTGTTTTTT. This encodes CAWSRARVSANTGELFF.

This rearrangement joins TRBV24-1 to TRBJ2-2, with TRBD1 as a possible D gene (6 bases). Germline V CDR1 and CDR2: KGHDR, SFDVKD. This CDR3 has 14 residues. Deletions cut 1 base from V and 7 bases from J, with 9 bases between. CDR3 sequence: CATSDFWGRGELFF. The CDR3 coding sequence is TGTGCCACCAGTGATTTTTGGGGGCGCGGGGAGCTGTTTTTT.

The chain uses TRBV6-2 or TRBV6-3 and TRBJ2-7; 8 bases map to TRBD1. The CDR3 covers 14 residues. From germline, CDR1 is MNHEY and CDR2 SVGEGT. The J segment lost 6 bases and the V segment lost 5 bases, leaving 9 bases of the junction unmatched. CDR3 region: CASSPSGGSGEQYF. CDR3 bases: TGTGCCAGCAGTCCATCAGGGGGCTCGGGCGAGCAGTACTTC.

CDR3 bases: TGTGCCAGTAGTAGCGGGACAGGGGGCATGGGTGAAGCTTTCTTT. It specifies CASSSGTGGMGEAFF. This sequence joins TRBV19 and TRBJ1-1; 12 bases agree with TRBD1. CDR1 is LNHDA and CDR2 is SQIVND in the germline V gene (reference sequence). CDR3 length: 15 residues. Trimming took 4 bases from V and 7 from J; bases not matched to a gene: 7.

This sequence joins TRBV6-6 and TRBJ1-1, with 8 bases that match TRBD1. The CDR3 has 12 residues. CDR1 MNHNY and CDR2 SVGAGI come from the germline V gene (reference sequence). V was pared by 6 bases and J by 8 bases, with 5 bases of the junction left unmatched. CDR3 amino acids: CASRSGTGEAFF. In DNA, the CDR3 is TGTGCCAGCAGATCCGGGACAGGCGAAGCTTTCTTT.

The V and J genes are TRBV7-8 and TRBJ2-7; 7 bases align to TRBD1. Germline trimming cut 3 bases from V and 3 bases from J; bases unmatched to any gene: 5. The CDR3 covers 14 residues. Germline assignment: CDR1 SGHVS and CDR2 FQNEAQ. The chain's CDR3 is CASSFRRQGYEQYF. DNA for the CDR3: TGTGCCAGCAGCTTTCGCCGACAGGGCTACGAGCAGTACTTC.

This sequence joins TRBV6-1 and TRBJ1-2; no reliable D call. CDR1 is MNHNS, CDR2 SASEGT, per germline. The CDR3 length is 14 residues. V was clipped by 0 bases and J by 4 bases, with 9 bases between them. In DNA, the CDR3 is TGTGCCAGCAGTGAAGCGGGCACATCCTATGGCTACACCTTC. Protein sequence: CASSEAGTSYGYTF.

V and J are TRBV19 and TRBJ1-5; weak D call: TRBD1 (6 bases). V lost 5 bases and J lost 9, with 23 bases in between. The CDR3 has 16 residues. Germline V gene data show CDR1 as LNHDA and CDR2 as SQIVND (reference sequence). Here the CDR3 DNA reads TGTGCCAGTAGTCGTACCGGGCAGGGGAGCCTTCGGCCCCAGCATTTT. This translates into CASSRTGQGSLRPQHF.

The chain carries TRBV5-1 and TRBJ2-1, with 11 bases fitting TRBD2. The trim removed 3 bases at V and 9 bases at J, leaving 8 bases unmatched. The CDR3 runs 15 residues. CDR1 SGHRS and CDR2 YFSETQ come from the germline V gene. CDR3 nucleotide sequence: TGCGCCAGCAGCTCCGTAGCGGGGGGGACGGGTGAGCAGTTCTTC. It is translated as CASSSVAGGTGEQFF.

This chain joins TRBV7-9 and TRBJ2-2, with D perhaps matching TRBD1 (5 bases). Germline V gene sequence: CDR1 SEHNR, CDR2 FQNEAQ (reference sequence). V was clipped by 4 bases and J by 8 bases, with 14 bases between them. This CDR3 region has 14 residues. Here the CDR3 DNA reads TGTGCCAGCAGCTCGGCCAACAGGTCGGGGGAGCTGTTTTTT. Its protein product is CASSSANRSGELFF.

The genes are TRBV28 and TRBJ1-4; 8 positions agree with TRBD1. Germline V gene data show CDR1 as MDHEN and CDR2 as SYDVKM. The CDR3 sequence is 17 residues long. The V segment lost 0 bases and the J segment 0 bases; nucleotides outside the gene matches: 3. In DNA, the CDR3 is TGTGCCAGCAGTTTATGGGGACAGGCAGCAACTAATGAAAAACTGTTTTTT. This gives the protein CASSLWGQAATNEKLFF. The complete variable domain, with remaining parts taken from reference TRBV28 and TRBJ1-4, reads DVKVTQSSRYLVKRTGEKVFLECVQDMDHENMFWYRQDPGLGLRLIYFSYDVKMKEKGDIPEGYSVSREKKERFSLILESASTNQTSMYLCASSLWGQAATNEKLFFGSGTQLSVL.